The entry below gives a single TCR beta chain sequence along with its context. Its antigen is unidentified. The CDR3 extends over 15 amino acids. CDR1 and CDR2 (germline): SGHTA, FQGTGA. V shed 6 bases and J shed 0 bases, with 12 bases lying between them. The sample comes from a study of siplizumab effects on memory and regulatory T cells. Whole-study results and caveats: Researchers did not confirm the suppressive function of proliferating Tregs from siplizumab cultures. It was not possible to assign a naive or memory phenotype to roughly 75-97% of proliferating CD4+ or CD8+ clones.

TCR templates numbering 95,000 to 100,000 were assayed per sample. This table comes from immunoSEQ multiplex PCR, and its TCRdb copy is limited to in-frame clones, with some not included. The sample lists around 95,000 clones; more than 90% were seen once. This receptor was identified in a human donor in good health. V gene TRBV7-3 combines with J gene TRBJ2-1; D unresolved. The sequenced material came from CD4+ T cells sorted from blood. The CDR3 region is CASSRTPSSYNEQFF. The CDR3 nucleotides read TGTGCCAGCAGTCGAACCCCGAGCTCCTACAATGAGCAGTTCTTC.